This T cell receptor beta chain was identified in a study of blood T cell repertoires in COVID-19. About the study: The United States, Italy and Spain provided the acute and convalescent COVID-19 samples.

The CDR3 totals 14 residues. Trimming took off 3 bases at V and 2 bases at J, with 10 bases between the two ends. Germline V gene data show CDR1 as LNHDA and CDR2 as SQIVND (reference sequence). Clones were read by immunoSEQ multiplex PCR, and TCRdb kept only the in-frame ones, dropping some. The table shows under 300,000 clones, with around 86% occurring only once. The receptor was isolated from a woman in her 40s who had recovered from COVID-19. Sequenced material: peripheral blood. This rearrangement joins TRBV19 to TRBJ1-1; weak D call: TRBD1 (5 bases). Written as DNA, the CDR3 is TGTGCCAGTAGTATCGACAGAAGAAACACTGAAGCTTTCTTT. It specifies CASSIDRRNTEAFF.